Given below is one T cell receptor (beta chain) in context. This clonotype was counted many times. Its specific antigen is unknown. No base-level quality is on record; no much larger clone is a single base apart. In the study, sorted CD4+ and CD8+ blood T cells from patients with severe aplastic anemia and from healthy subjects underwent deep sequencing of TCR repertoires. Ficoll-Paque density gradient centrifugation was used to isolate peripheral blood mononuclear cells. Before DNA extraction, CD4+ and CD8+ T cells were sorted with FACS or magnetic beads. The sample is drawn from a study of CD8+CD57+ T cells in acquired aplastic anemia (dated by TCRdb to 2016 to 2019). At the level of the whole study: DNA extracted from sorted CD4+ and CD8+ cells had a mean of approximately 3.5 ug, with a range of about 0.18 to 27.4 ug. Healthy donor samples averaged roughly 9.8 million reads for CD4+ and 11 million to 13 million for CD8+ cells.

The CDR3 runs 15 amino acids, cysteine and phenylalanine included. Only the CDR3 portion is preserved as DNA: 45 bases, with reading frame beginning at the first base. Trimming costs V 7 bases and J 0 bases, and their ends lie 14 bases apart. For CDR1 and CDR2, the germline V gene lists SGHTA and FQGNSA. The research as a whole found: Although under 35 CD8+ CDR3 sequences were shared by patients and controls, these sequences appeared highly expressed in patients and within the immunodominant clones of patients. CD8+ Simpson's diversity did not differ significantly between patients and healthy controls (P=0.060).

Genomic DNA served as template for TCR beta VDJ combination and CDR3 sequence profiling. An Illumina HiSeq 2000 was the platform used for TCR repertoire sequencing. In the source study's methods: TRBV/TRBJ rearrangement plots, CDR3 size and DJ length profiles, and Simpson's diversity index were used to evaluate the repertoires. The most abundant DNA sequence in the deep sequencing data was defined as the immunodominant clone. CDR3 amino acid sequences were screened for sharing across subjects and were compared with published repertoires and the VDJdb database. TCRdb trimmed public reads at Q25 via fastp, called clones via MiXCR and kept in-frame beta chains. Rows are combined by CDR3 protein, so each entry shows the most common genes and DNA. The V and J calls were determined by TCRdb, not by the authors. The sample table records 200,000 to 250,000 distinct CDR3 sequences; about a third of these occur just once. The ten largest clones add up to roughly 1.1% of the sample.

The sample consisted of sorted CD4+, CD8+, or CD8+CD57+ T cells (not recorded which) from PBMCs. This sequence was found in a human donor in good health, serving as a control. Recombination linked TRBV7-2 to TRBJ2-3; tentative D gene TRBD2, with 6 bases matching. The CDR3 has the sequence CASNAGRTSTDTQYF. The base sequence is TGTGCCAGCAATGCGGGGAGAACTAGCACAGATACGCAGTATTTT.